This T cell receptor (beta chain) was captured in a study of blood T cell repertoires in COVID-19. In the original workflow: By means of reference gene primer amplification, nucleated cell counts were estimated. This table comes from immunoSEQ multiplex PCR, and its TCRdb copy is limited to in-frame clones, with some not included. For V, J and clone size, that table is used; D and trimming come from the DNA. Here the sample spans about 120,000 clones, more than 85% being singletons. Sequenced sample: peripheral blood. The clonotype originates from a human donor with acute or convalescent COVID-19. The donor label of this sample is uncertain.

DNA of the CDR3: TGTGCCAGCAGCCGACAGGGACAAGAGACCCAGTACTTC. Its translation is CASSRQGQETQYF. This chain joins TRBV5-5 and TRBJ2-5, with 7 bases lining up with TRBD1. CDR1 is SGHKS, CDR2 YYEKEE, per germline (reference sequence). J was trimmed by 2 bases and V by 4 bases; bases with no gene match: 2. CDR3 length: 13 residues.